Listed here are 30 T cell receptor beta chains from one sample, sequenced in a study of T cell clonality in common variable immunodeficiency. Some clones are missing from TCRdb's copy, which holds only in-frame ones; the method was immunoSEQ multiplex PCR. This sample shows 50,000 to 60,000 clones and no singletons; around 5.4% rests with the ten largest. Material: peripheral blood mononuclear cells. These receptors were taken from a person aged 18 to 70 in good health.

At least ten counts were recorded for this clone. The read falls 3 residues short of the CDR3 end, and the missing part is taken from the germline J gene. J is TRBJ1-1 and V is TRBV5-1; D possibly corresponds to TRBD1 (6 bases). Germline lookup yields CDR1 SGHRS and CDR2 YFSETQ. The CDR3 runs 14 residues. V dropped 4 bases and J dropped 4 bases, with 14 bases sitting between them. Incomplete CDR3 DNA: TGCGCCAGCAGCCCCGGGACAATTAGCACTGAA. Protein sequence: CASSPGTISTE. The complete CDR3 protein is CASSPGTISTEAFF. Filled out from reference TRBV5-1 and TRBJ1-1, the complete variable domain reads KAGVTQTPRYLIKTRGQQVTLSCSPISGHRSVSWYQQTPGQGLQFLFEYFSETQRNKGNFPGRFSGRQFSNSRSEMNVSTLELGDSALYLCASSPGTISTEAFFGQGTRLTVV.

This clone was counted at least ten times. The read comes to an end 3 residues before the CDR3 does, leaving the germline J gene to fill in the end. This sequence joins TRBV5-1 and TRBJ2-1; 13 nucleotides agree with TRBD2. The CDR3 length is 16 residues. In germline, CDR1 is SGHRS, CDR2 YFSETQ. V was clipped by 1 base and J by 7 bases; unmatched bases: 5. The CDR3 loop is CASSLRTSGSFNEQFF. The part of the CDR3 DNA that was read is TGCGCCAGCAGCTTGCGGACTAGCGGGAGTTTTAATGAG.

This clone was recorded many times. The missing CDR3 end, 3 residues past where the read stops, is filled in from the germline J gene. The chain employs TRBV5-1 and TRBJ2-3; TRBD2 might be the D (6 bases). The germline V gene has CDR1 SGHRS and CDR2 YFSETQ. The CDR3 runs 15 residues. Trimming left V 2 bases short and J 6 bases short, with 16 bases between. CDR3: CASSLSSQGGDTQYF. Incomplete CDR3 DNA: TGCGCCAGCAGCTTATCGTCTCAGGGAGGCGATACG.

This clone has only a few counts. Read coverage stops 3 residues before the CDR3 terminus; the germline J gene supplies the remainder. This chain uses TRBV13 with TRBJ1-2, with unresolved D. The V gene lost 5 bases and the J gene lost 3 bases, with 16 bases spanning the gap. Germline V gene lookup returns CDR1 PRHDT and CDR2 FYEKMQ (reference sequence). The CDR3 has 15 residues. The sequenced part of the CDR3 DNA is TGTGCCAGCAGCCTCAGCGGGTTTCGGGACTATGGC. Its protein product is CASSLSGFRDYG. The whole CDR3 sequence is CASSLSGFRDYGYTF.

This clone was seen repeatedly, ten times or more. Read data end 3 residues before the CDR3 end; the end is taken from the germline J gene. The chain uses TRBV5-1 and TRBJ2-1; possibly TRBD2 for D (5 bases). CDR1 is SGHRS and CDR2 is YFSETQ in the germline V gene. Trimming left V 4 bases short and J 1 base short, with 15 bases between. The CDR3 has 16 residues. This CDR3 is CASSVVQTTSYNEQFF. The DNA read from the CDR3 is TGCGCCAGCAGCGTTGTGCAGACTACTTCCTACAATGAG.

This clone occurred many times. Coverage ceases 3 residues before the CDR3 finishes, and the germline J gene fills in the end. This rearrangement joins TRBV5-1 to TRBJ2-5; D might be TRBD1 (6 bases). Germline V gene data show CDR1 as SGHRS and CDR2 as YFSETQ. Between the trimmed V and J ends, which lost 0 bases and 5 bases, there was a span of 11 bases. There are 14 residues in the CDR3. Partial CDR3 DNA: TGCGCCAGCAGCTTGGTTACAGGGCCGGAGACC. It translates to CASSLVTGPET. The CDR3 reads in full as CASSLVTGPETQYF.

This clone has ten or more counts. The CDR3 goes on 3 residues after the read ends, and that part is filled in from the germline J gene. The chain recombines TRBV3-1 (or the pseudogene TRBV3-2) with TRBJ1-3; D unclear. Per germline, CDR1 LGHDT and CDR2 YNNKEL (reference sequence). The CDR3 length is 17 residues. V lost 1 base and J 2 bases, leaving 15 bases between the germline ends. The sequenced CDR3 bases are TGTGCCAGCAGCCAAGGCTACCCGAACCTGGCTGGAAACACC. This codes for CASSQGYPNLAGNT. The entire CDR3 is CASSQGYPNLAGNTIYF.

This clone occurred many times. The read stops 3 residues short of the end of the CDR3; the missing end is completed from the germline J gene. This chain connects TRBV7-2 to TRBJ2-1, with D possibly TRBD2 on 6 matching bases. Trimming stripped 0 bases from V and 6 bases from J, with 9 bases between. The germline V gene has CDR1 SGHTA and CDR2 FQGNSA. The CDR3 covers 14 residues. This CDR3 is CASSLAQGGNEQFF. The sequenced part of the CDR3 DNA is TGTGCCAGCAGCTTAGCGCAGGGAGGCAATGAG.

This clone appeared many times. Sequencing ends 3 residues short of the CDR3 end; the germline J gene provides the rest. The V and J genes are TRBV7-9 and TRBJ1-5; tentatively, D is TRBD1 (5 bases). This CDR3 region has 12 residues. Germline V gene data show CDR1 as SEHNR and CDR2 as FQNEAQ (reference sequence). Trimming shortened V by 3 bases and J by 9 bases, and 9 bases separated the two germline ends. The CDR3 bases that were read are TGTGCCAGCAGCTTTGATAGGGGGCCC. This sequence encodes CASSFDRGP. The complete CDR3 protein is CASSFDRGPQHF.

A few counts support this clone. The read gets to within 3 residues of the CDR3 end, and the germline J gene fills in the rest. The V and J genes are TRBV7-9 and TRBJ2-1; 8 bases line up with TRBD2. V was clipped by 6 bases and J by 6 bases; unmatched bases: 10. The CDR3 runs 15 residues. CDR1 is SEHNR, CDR2 FQNEAQ, per germline (reference sequence). The CDR3 sequence is CASSLLAGGANEQFF. CDR3 DNA (partial): TGTGCCAGCAGTCTTCTTGCGGGAGGTGCCAATGAG.

This clone was seen repeatedly, ten times or more. The read ends 3 residues early relative to the CDR3; the germline J gene fills the gap. The V gene is TRBV28, the J gene TRBJ1-4; D unresolved. The V gene lost 2 bases and the J gene lost 8 bases, with 3 bases spanning the gap. The CDR3 covers 11 residues. Germline V lookup: CDR1 MDHEN, CDR2 SYDVKM. The covered CDR3 bases are TGTGCCAGCAGTTTACGGGAAAAA. This translates into CASSLREK. In full, the CDR3 is CASSLREKLFF.

This clone was recorded at least ten times. The observed sequence ends 3 residues before the CDR3 terminus, with the missing tail filled in from the germline J gene. The genes are TRBV19 and TRBJ1-1; 8 nucleotides line up with TRBD1. The V and J ends lost 4 bases and 5 bases, in that order; junction bases with no gene match: 6. CDR3 size: 14 residues. In germline, CDR1 is LNHDA, CDR2 SQIVND (reference sequence). CDR3 DNA (partial): TGTGCCAGTAGTAAAAGACAGGGGAGGACTGAA. Its translation: CASSKRQGRTE. The whole CDR3 is CASSKRQGRTEAFF.

The CDR3 is CASSPQTGQGNTIYF. CDR3 DNA (partial): TGTGCCAGCTCACCACAAACAGGGCAAGGAAACACC. This sequence joins TRBV18 and TRBJ1-3; possible D gene TRBD1, 6 bases. The CDR3 end lies 3 residues beyond the end of the read and is filled in from the germline J gene. The CDR3 spans 15 residues. Germline loops: CDR1 KGHSH, CDR2 LQKENI. The V end was cut by 1 base, the J end by 4 bases, with 11 bases between.

This clone was observed at least ten times. The missing CDR3 end, 3 residues past where the read stops, is filled in from the germline J gene. The V and J genes are TRBV12-5 and TRBJ2-5; 7 bases agree with TRBD1. CDR1 and CDR2 from the germline V gene are LGHNT and FRNRAP. This CDR3 region has 13 residues. The J segment lost 5 bases and the V segment lost 7 bases, leaving 7 bases of the junction unmatched. CDR3 sequence: CASARQGVETQYF. The CDR3 DNA, read in part, is TGTGCTAGTGCCCGACAGGGAGTGGAGACC.

At least ten counts were recorded for this clone. The read finishes 3 residues shy of the CDR3 end, and the germline J gene is used to complete it. The rearrangement links TRBV7-2 to TRBJ2-7; maybe TRBD2 (6 bases). Germline lookup yields CDR1 SGHTA and CDR2 FQGNSA. The V end lost 5 bases, the J end lost 4 bases, and 15 bases lay between the germline ends. The length of the CDR3 is 14 residues. CDR3 amino acids: CASSPYGGGYEQYF. The CDR3 DNA, read in part, is TGTGCCAGCAGCCCCTACGGGGGTGGTTACGAG.

This clone showed up many times. Read sequence stops 3 residues before the CDR3 end, and the germline J gene provides the missing end. V usage is TRBV5-1 and J usage is TRBJ1-4; D uncertain. This CDR3 contains 15 residues. Germline CDR1 is SGHRS and CDR2 is YFSETQ. V lost 0 bases and J lost 0, with 6 bases in between. This CDR3 is CASSLGPATNEKLFF. CDR3 DNA (partial): TGCGCCAGCAGCTTGGGGCCAGCAACTAATGAAAAA.

This clone was detected many times. The CDR3 DNA, read in part, is TGCAGTGCTAGGAAACAGGGTAGAAATGAG. Translation: CSARKQGRNE. The whole CDR3 protein reads CSARKQGRNEQFF. The V call is TRBV20-1, the J call TRBJ2-1, with a tentative D call TRBD1 (6 bases). The read ends 3 residues shy of where the CDR3 ends; the end is completed using the germline J gene. The CDR3 covers 13 residues. Deletions cut 3 bases from V and 7 bases from J, with 13 bases between. Germline CDR1 DFQATT, CDR2 SNEGSKA (reference sequence).

This clone was seen repeatedly, ten times or more. The read terminates 3 residues ahead of where the CDR3 ends, so the germline J gene completes it. The chain is built from TRBV5-1 and TRBJ2-3; 9 nucleotides match TRBD1. The length of the CDR3 is 16 residues. V was clipped by 4 bases and J by 5 bases; unmatched bases: 11. Per the germline V gene, CDR1 is SGHRS and CDR2 is YFSETQ. CDR3 in amino acids: CASSVMVGQGLDTQYF. The CDR3 bases that were read are TGCGCCAGCAGCGTGATGGTGGGACAGGGTTTAGATACG.

This clone was counted at least ten times. An end of the junction differs from the germline gene, which may be a read error. Sequencing ends 3 residues short of the CDR3 end; the germline J gene provides the rest. V and J are TRBV5-4 and TRBJ2-2, with a possible D match to TRBD2 (7 bases). Germline V gene sequence: CDR1 SGHNT, CDR2 YYREEE (reference sequence). The CDR3 is 14 residues long. The CDR3 DNA, read in part, is TGTGCCACCCAAGGTCGGGGGGCCACCGAGGAG. It codes for CATQGRGATEE. The CDR3, in full, reads CATQGRGATEELFF.

This clone was counted ten times or more. Incomplete CDR3 DNA: TGTGCCAGCAGCTTGAAGGGGGCATTGAACACTGAA. It translates to CASSLKGALNTE. Given in full, the CDR3 is CASSLKGALNTEAFF. This sequence joins TRBV5-5 and TRBJ1-1; 7 nucleotides align to TRBD1. The sequence runs out 3 residues before the end of the CDR3; the remainder is reconstructed from the germline J gene. V gave up 1 base and J gave up 0 bases; unmatched junction bases: 3. The length of the CDR3 is 15 residues. Germline-derived CDR1 and CDR2 are SGHKS and YYEKEE (reference sequence). The whole variable domain, remainder taken from reference TRBV5-5 and TRBJ1-1, is DAGVTQSPTHLIKTRGQQVTLRCSPISGHKSVSWYQQVLGQGPQFIFQYYEKEERGRGNFPDRFSARQFPNYSSELNVNALLLGDSALYLCASSLKGALNTEAFFGQGTRLTVV.

This clone was seen repeatedly, ten times or more. The junction departs from germline at one end; a sequencing error may be responsible. The DNA ends 3 residues before the CDR3 does, and the rest of the CDR3 is filled in from the germline J gene. The chain is built from TRBV4-2 and TRBJ1-2; possibly TRBD1 for D (6 bases). This CDR3 has 14 amino acids. CDR1 is LGHNA and CDR2 is YNFKEQ in the germline V gene. The sequenced CDR3 bases are TGCGCCAGCAGCCAACAACAGGGTTTGTATGGC. Amino acids: CASSQQQGLYG. The whole CDR3 sequence is CASSQQQGLYGYTF.

This clone was recorded at least ten times. The DNA ends 3 residues before the CDR3 does, and the rest of the CDR3 is filled in from the germline J gene. This rearrangement joins TRBV5-4 to TRBJ2-2; 7 bases agree with TRBD1. In germline, CDR1 is SGHNT, CDR2 YYREEE (reference sequence). Trimming removed 0 bases from V and 1 base from J; junction bases left unmatched: 3. This CDR3 has 16 amino acids. The sequenced part of the CDR3 DNA is TGTGCCAGCAGCTTGGGACAGGGTTTGAACACCGGGGAG. Its translation is CASSLGQGLNTGE. The whole CDR3 sequence reads CASSLGQGLNTGELFF.

Ten or more counts support this clone. The read halts 3 residues ahead of the CDR3 end, with the missing end drawn from the germline J gene. Other DNA sequences in the same sample also yield this CDR3. The chain carries TRBV7-9 and TRBJ1-4; D is unresolved. This CDR3 is built from 15 residues. Trimming took off 3 bases at V and 0 bases at J, with 8 bases between the two ends. Per germline, CDR1 SEHNR and CDR2 FQNEAQ (reference sequence). The sequenced CDR3 bases are TGTGCCAGCAGCTTCCCTAGTACAACTAATGAAAAA. This sequence encodes CASSFPSTTNEK. The complete CDR3 reads CASSFPSTTNEKLFF.

The table lists this clone with many counts. The observed sequence ends 3 residues before the CDR3 terminus, with the missing tail filled in from the germline J gene. The chain employs TRBV13 and TRBJ2-1; D uncertain. The CDR3 is 11 residues long. Germline-derived CDR1 and CDR2 are PRHDT and FYEKMQ (reference sequence). The ends were cut back, 2 bases at V and 8 bases at J, with 4 bases in the middle. Incomplete CDR3 DNA: TGTGCCAGCAGCTTAACTTATGAG. Its protein is CASSLTYE. The whole CDR3 sequence reads CASSLTYEQFF. Filled out from reference TRBV13 and TRBJ2-1, the complete variable domain reads AAGVIQSPRHLIKEKRETATLKCYPIPRHDTVYWYQQGPGQDPQFLISFYEKMQSDKGSIPDRFSAQQFSDYHSELNMSSLELGDSALYFCASSLTYEQFFGPGTRLTVL.

The table lists this clone with many counts. The read ends 3 residues shy of where the CDR3 ends; the end is completed using the germline J gene. The genes are TRBV11-2 and TRBJ2-1; D not certain. Trimming took 3 bases from V and 2 from J, leaving 11 bases between them. The CDR3 totals 15 residues. CDR1 is SGHAT, CDR2 FQNNGV, per germline. The DNA read from the CDR3 is TGTGCCAGCAGCTTTTCGGGTCAGACCTACAATGAG. Protein: CASSFSGQTYNE. Given in full, the CDR3 is CASSFSGQTYNEQFF.

The sample holds many counts of this clone. The read ends 3 residues before the CDR3 terminus; that terminus is restored from the germline J gene. The chain combines TRBV5-1 with TRBJ2-5, with D perhaps being TRBD1 or TRBD2 (5 bases each). Germline CDR1 is SGHRS and CDR2 is YFSETQ. This CDR3 has 15 residues. Trimming removed 3 bases at V and 5 bases at J, with 17 bases between. The sequenced part of the CDR3 DNA is TGCGCCAGCAGCTGGGCAGGGAGCCTGGGGGAGACC. It is translated as CASSWAGSLGET. The complete CDR3 protein is CASSWAGSLGETQYF.

This clone has just a few counts. The read gets to within 3 residues of the CDR3 end, and the germline J gene fills in the rest. The chain employs TRBV20-1 and TRBJ1-5; D gene uncertain. CDR3 size: 15 residues. Germline V lookup: CDR1 DFQATT, CDR2 SNEGSKA (reference sequence). The V end lost 7 bases, the J end lost 9 bases, and 25 bases lay between the germline ends. CDR3 sequence: CSVRSGDGYRSPQHF. The sequenced part of the CDR3 DNA is TGCAGTGTCAGGAGCGGGGATGGGTACCGGTCGCCC.

This clone was picked up a small number of times. The CDR3 goes on 3 residues after the read ends, and that part is filled in from the germline J gene. J is TRBJ2-2 and V is TRBV19; TRBD2 matches at 9 bases. CDR1 and CDR2 (germline): LNHDA, SQIVND (reference sequence). The J segment lost 5 bases and the V segment lost 4 bases, leaving 8 bases of the junction unmatched. This CDR3 contains 16 residues. CDR3 in amino acids: CASSTVAGDGTGELFF. The covered CDR3 bases are TGTGCCAGTAGTACCGTAGCGGGAGATGGTACCGGGGAG.

This clone was observed many times. The read ends 3 residues before the CDR3 terminus; that terminus is restored from the germline J gene. The gene calls are TRBV20-1 and TRBJ1-5, with 7 bases matching TRBD1. Germline assignment: CDR1 DFQATT and CDR2 SNEGSKA (reference sequence). There are 14 residues in the CDR3. V shed 5 bases and J 7 bases; nucleotides not matched to a gene: 11. The part of the CDR3 DNA that was read is TGCAGTGCTCAGAGTGAGGGAGGGGGCCAGCCC. This codes for CSAQSEGGGQP. Given in full, the CDR3 is CSAQSEGGGQPQHF.

This clone was recorded at least ten times. The sequence runs out 3 residues before the end of the CDR3; the remainder is reconstructed from the germline J gene. The J gene is TRBJ1-2, the V gene TRBV29-1; D remains unclear. Germline-derived CDR1 and CDR2 are SQVTM and ANQGSEA. The CDR3 consists of 12 residues. V lost 2 bases and J 4 bases, leaving 8 bases between the germline ends. Partial CDR3 DNA: TGCAGCGTTGAACGGGGATCCTATGGC. The encoded protein is CSVERGSYG. The entire CDR3 protein reads CSVERGSYGYTF.